This entry is about one TCR beta chain. Its antigen is undetermined. TCRdb's table, derived via immunoSEQ multiplex PCR, lists solely in-frame clones and lacks some. The sample lists 55,000 to 70,000 clones; around 90% were seen once. Looked up from germline, CDR1 is MDHEN and CDR2 is SYDVKM. The CDR3 is made up of 14 amino acids. V lost 6 bases and J 0 bases, leaving 11 bases between the germline ends. The entry originates in a study of cytomegalovirus exposure and HLA in healthy donors. Study observations and caveats: Cytomegalovirus status, reportedly, was diagnosed with high specificity and sensitivity by the classifier. A list of about 160 TCR beta chains associated with cytomegalovirus was given.

Sequencing was done on a sample of PBMCs. This chain links TRBV28 with TRBJ1-2; D is uncertain. This clonotype originated in a man aged 18 to 29 in good health and CMV-seronegative. The CDR3 nucleotides are TGTGCCAGCAGCCCCGGGGAGGCTAACTATGGCTACACCTTC. Translated, it gives CASSPGEANYGYTF.